This T cell receptor beta chain was observed in a study of blood T cell repertoires in COVID-19. Germline trimming cut 2 bases from V and 6 bases from J; bases unmatched to any gene: 9. Germline V gene data show CDR1 as SNHLY and CDR2 as FYNNEI. The CDR3 totals 15 residues. Produced via immunoSEQ multiplex PCR; TCRdb's table is partial and in-frame only. The table lists a few hundred thousand clones, around 89% of them singletons, with over 9.5% in the top ten. Sequencing was performed on peripheral blood. This chain connects TRBV2 to TRBJ1-2; 7 bases line up with TRBD1. This clonotype was sampled from a woman aged 45-59 years with COVID-19, enrolled during active disease. CDR3 in amino acids: CASSERGTAGDGYTF. Here the CDR3 DNA reads TGTGCCAGCAGTGAACGGGGGACAGCCGGGGATGGCTACACCTTC. Using reference TRBV2 and TRBJ1-2 for the parts outside the CDR3, the full variable domain is EPEVTQTPSHQVTQMGQEVILRCVPISNHLYFYWYRQILGQKVEFLVSFYNNEISEKSEIFDDQFSVERPDGSNFTLKIRSTKLEDSAMYFCASSERGTAGDGYTFGSGTRLTVV.